Given below is one T cell receptor beta chain in context. Its antigen remains unidentified. Base quality data are lacking; no much larger clone is found one base away. The CDR3 regions of human TCRbeta chains were analyzed by immunosequencing. The paper's data handling went like this. TCRs in the repertoires were compared against a reference library of SARS-CoV-2-specific TCRs that had been generated with the MIRA antigen-specificity platform. Breadth meant the fraction of unique TCRs that were SARS-CoV-2-associated, whereas depth meant the fraction of total T cells that were SARS-CoV-2-associated. Each spike-specific TCR was assigned to its reactive spike region and to a CD4 or CD8 class using the MIRA data. Log10-transformed breadth and depth values were compared by one-way ANOVA with Sidak's multiple comparisons tests. TCRdb provides this immuneACCESS table in a form limited to in-frame rearrangements. Some clones are lacking; in checked studies, under half of them reflect an unresolved V gene, and why the rest are absent is not known. V, J and clone size are taken as reported in that table, and D and trimming were inferred from the DNA itself. The sample contains 130,000 or so clones, approximately 80% of them found a single time. Around a quarter of the sample rests with the top ten.

According to the study, the label for this sample's time point signals: about 28 days (+/-7) after the second vaccine dose. Because spike-specific TCR depth and breadth did not differ between the two schedules, AZD1222 recipients who got a second dose at roughly 4 weeks were pooled with those who got a second dose at roughly 12 weeks. Vaccinee samples came from UK trials COV001 and COV002, including a single-blind randomized controlled phase 2/3 trial of AZD1222 (ChAdOx1 nCoV-19) in healthy adults. For TCRbeta chain sequencing, PBMC samples were collected from trial participants at day 0 and at day 28 after the second dose. There are 13 amino acids in the CDR3, from cysteine to phenylalanine inclusive. Only the CDR3 portion is preserved as DNA: 39 bases, with reading frame beginning at the first base. Per the germline V gene (reference sequence), LNHDA is the CDR1 and SQIVND is the CDR2. V is shortened by 5 bases, J by 8 bases, and the region joining them spans 15 bases.

This entry belongs to a study of T cell responses to AZD1222 COVID-19 vaccine (dated by TCRdb to about 2021). Turning to the overall study: TCR sequencing was performed for roughly 240 trial participants, of whom 207 were given two doses of AZD1222 and around 26 were given two doses of MenACWY control vaccine. Trial participants were enrolled into age subgroups of 18-55, 56-69 and 70-plus years, which contained roughly 140, 27 and 60 TCR-sequenced participants, respectively. Here is what the overall study found, with its caveats: Conclusions about previously exposed vaccinees were limited because only a handful of AZD1222 recipients were SARS-CoV-2 seropositive at baseline. Participants were mostly white British, with more females than males. The authors suggested clonal diversity may have been underestimated. Because no day 14 peak-response samples were available, repertoires were characterized only after the peak T cell response. The vaccine-associated CD4 TCRs covered the entire spike protein, and the dominant responses fell in regions 160-218 and 743-854. The 56-69-year group was small, and its depth increase did not reach significance, likely because of low power. Epitopes outside the regions mutated in the B.1.351 and B.1.1.7 variants were reportedly recognized by nearly half of the unique spike-specific TCRs. Spike-specific TCR breadth and depth rose significantly after two AZD1222 doses compared with day 0 and with MenACWY recipients.

This specimen was peripheral blood, taken 28 days after the second AZD1222 dose. The TCR originated in an adult who received the AZD1222 COVID-19 vaccine. The rearranged chain carries TRBV19 and TRBJ1-2, and TRBD1 may be the D gene, going by 5 matching bases. The bases are TGTGCCAGTAGTTTGGGGCCGGGGGACGGCTACACCTTC. This encodes CASSLGPGDGYTF.